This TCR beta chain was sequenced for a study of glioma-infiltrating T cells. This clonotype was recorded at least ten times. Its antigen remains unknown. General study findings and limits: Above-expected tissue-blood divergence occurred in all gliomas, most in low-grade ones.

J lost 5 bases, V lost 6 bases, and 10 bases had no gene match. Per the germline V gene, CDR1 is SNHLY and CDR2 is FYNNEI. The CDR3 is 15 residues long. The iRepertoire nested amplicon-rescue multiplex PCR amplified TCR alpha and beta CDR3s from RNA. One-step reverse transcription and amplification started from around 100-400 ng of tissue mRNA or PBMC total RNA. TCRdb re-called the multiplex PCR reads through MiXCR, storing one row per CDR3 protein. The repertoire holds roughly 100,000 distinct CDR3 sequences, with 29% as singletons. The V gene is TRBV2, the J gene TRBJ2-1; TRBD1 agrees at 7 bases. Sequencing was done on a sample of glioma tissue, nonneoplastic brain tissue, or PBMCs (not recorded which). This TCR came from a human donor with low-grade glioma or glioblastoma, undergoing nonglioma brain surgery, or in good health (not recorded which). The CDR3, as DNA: TGTGCCAGCAGCAGGGACAGAAAAAAGGACAATGAGCAGTTCTTC. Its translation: CASSRDRKKDNEQFF.